These 30 T cell receptor beta chains came from one sample sequenced in a study of T cells in localized non-small cell lung cancer. The protocol was immunoSEQ multiplex PCR, while the TCRdb copy is restricted to in-frame clones and leaves out a portion. The repertoire holds over 40,000 clones, around 83% seen once, with more than 6% in the top ten. Sample: peripheral blood, taken before any cancer treatment. The receptors come from a woman between 18 and 49 years old with stage III lung adenocarcinoma.

This clone is labeled medium-sized (0.01 to 0.1%). The V gene is TRBV6-4, the J gene TRBJ2-6; tentative D call: TRBD1 (6 bases). Trimming removed 4 bases from V and 2 bases from J, with 12 bases in between. The CDR3 loop spans 16 amino acids. Germline V gene data show CDR1 as MRHNA and CDR2 as SNTAGT. In DNA, the CDR3 is TGTGCCAGCAGTGCCCTAACAGGGACTGGGGCCAACGTCCTGACTTTC. This gives the protein CASSALTGTGANVLTF.

This sequence joins TRBV30 and TRBJ1-4, with a possible D match to TRBD1 (5 bases). V was shortened by 0 bases and J by 8 bases, with 16 bases between the two germline ends. Germline CDR1 and CDR2: GTSNPN and SVGIG (reference sequence). The CDR3 runs to 15 residues. The CDR3 DNA follows: TGTGCCTGGAGTGTTGCGCGGGACGGGTTGGAAAAACTGTTTTTT. Translated, it gives CAWSVARDGLEKLFF.

V and J are TRBV19 and TRBJ2-1; D uncertain. The CDR3 consists of 12 residues. The germline V gene has CDR1 LNHDA and CDR2 SQIVND (reference sequence). Trimming pared 5 bases from V and 10 bases from J, leaving 12 bases between. CDR3 sequence: CASSSLRGEQFF. The CDR3 DNA sequence: TGTGCCAGTAGTTCCTTACGAGGCGAGCAGTTCTTC.

The chain links TRBV14 to TRBJ2-7; possibly TRBD2 for D (6 bases). The V gene lost 1 base and the J gene lost 6 bases, with 10 bases spanning the gap. Germline V gene sequence: CDR1 SGHDN, CDR2 FVKESK. The CDR3 covers 13 residues. The DNA for the CDR3 is TGTGCCAGCAGCCAAGGGTGGAGGGGCGAGCAGTACTTC. Translating gives CASSQGWRGEQYF.

V usage is TRBV7-2 and J usage is TRBJ2-4; tentative D call: TRBD1 (5 bases). There are 14 residues in the CDR3. Germline V gene sequence: CDR1 SGHTA, CDR2 FQGNSA. Trimming left V 5 bases short and J 11 bases short, with 19 bases between. The CDR3 sequence is CASSLRTGTGVQYF. The CDR3 nucleotides read TGTGCCAGCAGCCTAAGAACAGGCACCGGAGTTCAGTACTTC. The entire variable domain, with the rest obtained from reference TRBV7-2 and TRBJ2-4, is as follows: GAGVSQSPSNKVTEKGKDVELRCDPISGHTALYWYRQSLGQGLEFLIYFQGNSAPDKSGLPSDRFSAERTGGSVSTLTIQRTQQEDSAVYLCASSLRTGTGVQYFGAGTRLSVL.

The CDR3 bases are TGCGCCAGCAGCGGGAACTACGAGCAGTACTTC. This encodes CASSGNYEQYF. The chain links TRBV5-1 to TRBJ2-7; D is ambiguous. Germline loops: CDR1 SGHRS, CDR2 YFSETQ. The CDR3 length is 11 residues. V was clipped by 4 bases and J by 3 bases, with 5 bases between them.

This chain uses TRBV19 with TRBJ1-2; D is perhaps TRBD1 (6 bases). The V gene's germline CDR1 is LNHDA and CDR2 SQIVND (reference sequence). V was clipped by 7 bases and J by 5 bases, with 26 bases between them. This CDR3 has 17 residues. DNA of the CDR3: TGTGCCAGTATTGGTTTCGGCGACAGGACGACGGCATATGGCTACACCTTC. Translation gives CASIGFGDRTTAYGYTF.

The chain recombines TRBV18 with TRBJ1-5; the match to TRBD1 covers 9 bases. Looked up from germline, CDR1 is KGHSH and CDR2 is LQKENI. The CDR3 has 14 amino acids. After removal of 4 bases from V and 7 bases from J, the junction contained 5 bases not matched to a gene. The CDR3 loop reads CASSQGQGLQPQHF. DNA of the CDR3: TGTGCCAGCTCACAGGGACAGGGTTTGCAGCCCCAGCATTTT. Full variable domain (rest looked up from reference TRBV18 and TRBJ1-5): NAGVMQNPRHLVRRRGQEARLRCSPMKGHSHVYWYRQLPEEGLKFMVYLQKENIIDESGMPKERFSAEFPKEGPSILRIQQVVRGDSAAYFCASSQGQGLQPQHFGDGTRLSIL.

This chain connects TRBV5-1 to TRBJ2-5, with 10 positions matching TRBD2. Germline CDR1 SGHRS, CDR2 YFSETQ. The CDR3 length is 15 residues. After removal of 4 bases from V and 2 bases from J, the junction contained 5 bases not matched to a gene. CDR3 bases: TGCGCCAGCAGCACAACTAGCGGGGCTCAAGAGACCCAGTACTTC. Amino acids: CASSTTSGAQETQYF. Combining the CDR3 with reference TRBV5-1 and TRBJ2-5 gives the whole variable domain KAGVTQTPRYLIKTRGQQVTLSCSPISGHRSVSWYQQTPGQGLQFLFEYFSETQRNKGNFPGRFSGRQFSNSRSEMNVSTLELGDSALYLCASSTTSGAQETQYFGPGTRLLVL.

The gene calls are TRBV27 and TRBJ1-6, with a possible D match to TRBD1 (5 bases). The germline V gene has CDR1 MNHEY and CDR2 SMNVEV (reference sequence). The CDR3 totals 13 residues. V gave up 5 bases and J gave up 10 bases, with 12 bases separating them. CDR3 sequence (DNA): TGTGCCAGCAGTCCCGGGGGTCGGTCACCCCTCCACTTT. It encodes CASSPGGRSPLHF.

The rearrangement links TRBV4-1 to TRBJ1-4; D gene ambiguous. This CDR3 spans 16 amino acids. Germline lookup yields CDR1 MGHRA and CDR2 YSYEKL. The V end was cut by 2 bases, the J end by 2 bases, with 12 bases between. CDR3 loop: CASSQPRVSTNEKLFF. The CDR3, as DNA: TGCGCCAGCAGCCAACCCCGGGTTTCCACTAATGAAAAACTGTTTTTT.

The rearrangement links TRBV30 to TRBJ2-1; 7 bases match TRBD2. The CDR3 is 13 residues long. Trimming cost V 5 bases and J 6 bases; bases outside gene matches: 7. Germline V lookup: CDR1 GTSNPN, CDR2 SVGIG (reference sequence). The CDR3 DNA is TGTGCCTGGGACCCCGGGGAGGGCAATGAGCAGTTCTTC. Encoded protein: CAWDPGEGNEQFF.

The CDR3 DNA reads TGTGCCAGTAGTATAGCTAGCGGGGGGGCCGGGGAGCTGTTTTTT. Protein product: CASSIASGGAGELFF. V gene TRBV19 combines with J gene TRBJ2-2; 12 bases align to TRBD2. This CDR3 comprises 15 residues. Germline assignment: CDR1 LNHDA and CDR2 SQIVND (reference sequence). V shed 1 base and J 6 bases; nucleotides not matched to a gene: 0.

V gene TRBV30 combines with J gene TRBJ2-1; TRBD1 is a possible D gene (6 bases). Trimming cost V 8 bases and J 0 bases, with 14 bases left between them. Germline V CDR1 and CDR2: GTSNPN, SVGIG (reference sequence). The CDR3 totals 14 residues. The CDR3 loop reads CAGTRDNSYNEQFF. CDR3 DNA sequence: TGTGCCGGTACCCGGGACAACTCCTACAATGAGCAGTTCTTC.

This chain joins TRBV28 and TRBJ1-5; a possible D gene is TRBD1 (5 bases). From germline, CDR1 is MDHEN and CDR2 SYDVKM. Trimming took 6 bases from V and 6 from J, leaving 15 bases between them. The CDR3 runs to 14 residues. The CDR3 bases are TGTGCCAGCAGATCGGGGGGGGATAGTCAGCCCCAGCATTTT. Translating gives CASRSGGDSQPQHF.

The chain has TRBV29-1 and TRBJ2-1; 8 bases are shared with TRBD2. The CDR3 consists of 14 residues. CDR1 is SQVTM and CDR2 is ANQGSEA in the germline V gene. V lost 7 bases to trimming and J lost 3 bases; unmatched junction nucleotides: 8. The CDR3 protein is CSALGAGGYNEQFF. DNA for the CDR3: TGCAGCGCACTAGGGGCGGGGGGCTACAATGAGCAGTTCTTC.

This clone was counted a few times. The CDR3 here is CASSDVLVRGNSPLHF. The CDR3 coding sequence is TGTGCCAGCAGTGATGTCCTAGTTAGAGGAAATTCACCCCTCCACTTT. The chain links TRBV2 to TRBJ1-6; D ambiguous. Trimming took off 3 bases at V and 7 bases at J, with 16 bases between the two ends. This CDR3 contains 16 residues. CDR1 and CDR2 (germline): SNHLY, FYNNEI. The full variable domain, rest sourced from reference TRBV2 and TRBJ1-6, is EPEVTQTPSHQVTQMGQEVILRCVPISNHLYFYWYRQILGQKVEFLVSFYNNEISEKSEIFDDQFSVERPDGSNFTLKIRSTKLEDSAMYFCASSDVLVRGNSPLHFGNGTRLTVT.

The chain is built from TRBV7-2 and TRBJ2-5; 11 bases line up with TRBD2. Germline CDR1 SGHTA, CDR2 FQGNSA. Losses at the gene ends were 1 base for V and 1 base for J; bases not matched to a gene: 5. The CDR3 covers 17 residues. The CDR3: CASSLVRLAGGQETQYF. CDR3 nucleotide sequence: TGTGCCAGCAGCTTAGTTCGGCTAGCGGGGGGCCAAGAGACCCAGTACTTC.

The rearrangement uses TRBV7-9 and TRBJ1-2, with 7 bases lining up with TRBD1. Germline values: CDR1 SEHNR, CDR2 FQNEAQ (reference sequence). V was clipped by 5 bases and J by 7 bases; unmatched bases: 10. The CDR3 runs to 14 residues. The CDR3 DNA reads TGTGCCAGCAGCCCTACCACAGGGGTGCGTGGCTACACCTTC. It translates to CASSPTTGVRGYTF.

The J gene is TRBJ2-3, the V gene TRBV5-1, with D perhaps matching TRBD1 (5 bases). Trimming removed 2 bases at V and 5 bases at J, with 18 bases between. This CDR3 comprises 16 residues. Germline values: CDR1 SGHRS, CDR2 YFSETQ. CDR3 amino acids: CASSLERRDLGDTQYF. The CDR3 coding sequence is TGCGCCAGCAGCTTAGAACGCAGGGATCTAGGAGATACGCAGTATTTT.

This clone has just one count. The CDR3 is CASSANTYNEQFF. For the CDR3, the DNA is TGTGCCAGCAGCGCAAACACCTACAATGAGCAGTTCTTC. J is TRBJ2-1 and V is TRBV11-2; D remains ambiguous. CDR1 is SGHAT and CDR2 is FQNNGV in the germline V gene. The CDR3 runs 13 residues. V shed 5 bases and J shed 2 bases, with 7 bases lying between them.

The chain recombines TRBV27 with TRBJ1-4; a weak D match, TRBD1 (6 bases). This CDR3 comprises 13 residues. Trimming shortened V by 4 bases and J by 6 bases, and 9 bases separated the two germline ends. The germline V gene encodes CDR1 MNHEY and CDR2 SMNVEV (reference sequence). Written as DNA, the CDR3 is TGTGCCAGCAGTTGGAGGGGGGATGAAAAACTGTTTTTT. This codes for CASSWRGDEKLFF.

This sequence joins TRBV2 and TRBJ2-1; 8 bases align to TRBD1. The ends lost 3 bases at V and 7 bases at J; junction bases unmatched: 8. This CDR3 region has 15 residues. The germline V gene encodes CDR1 SNHLY and CDR2 FYNNEI. CDR3 in DNA: TGTGCCAGCAGTGAGAGGCAGGGGGCTCTTAATGAGCAGTTCTTC. Translated, it gives CASSERQGALNEQFF.

The gene calls are TRBV9 and TRBJ1-3, with TRBD1 matching over 7 bases. The germline V gene encodes CDR1 SGDLS and CDR2 YYNGEE. This CDR3 is 13 amino acids long. After removal of 2 bases from V and 5 bases from J, the junction contained 1 base not matched to a gene. The CDR3 region is CASSVTGRNTIYF. CDR3 coding DNA: TGTGCCAGCAGCGTGACAGGGCGAAACACCATATATTTT.

This clone was picked up one time. Written as DNA, the CDR3 is TGTGCCAGCTCCCTTAATACGCAGTATTTT. Translating it yields CASSLNTQYF. The chain joins TRBV2 to TRBJ2-3; D gene unclear. Germline CDR1 SNHLY, CDR2 FYNNEI. This CDR3 region has 10 residues. The V gene lost 8 bases and the J gene lost 7 bases, with 7 bases spanning the gap.

This clone occurred once. V is TRBV4-1 and J is TRBJ1-4; D might be TRBD1 (5 bases). The CDR3 loop spans 16 amino acids. Looked up from germline, CDR1 is MGHRA and CDR2 is YSYEKL. The V gene lost 4 bases and the J gene lost 0 bases, with 12 bases spanning the gap. The CDR3 sequence is CASSLGTVATNEKLFF. The CDR3 DNA is TGCGCCAGCAGCCTCGGGACGGTCGCAACTAATGAAAAACTGTTTTTT.

The V gene is TRBV4-1, the J gene TRBJ1-2; TRBD1 might be the D (6 bases). V lost 4 bases and J lost 1, with 10 bases in between. The CDR3 length is 14 residues. Germline CDR1 and CDR2: MGHRA and YSYEKL. The CDR3 nucleotides read TGCGCCAGCAGCCCTTACAGGGATAACTATGGCTACACCTTC. Its translation is CASSPYRDNYGYTF.

The V gene is TRBV6-4, the J gene TRBJ1-1, with D possibly TRBD1 on 5 matching bases. The CDR3 length is 16 residues. Between the trimmed V and J ends, which lost 7 bases and 1 base, there was a span of 19 bases. Germline CDR1 MRHNA, CDR2 SNTAGT. The CDR3 spells CASTLGATHPNTEAFF. The CDR3 DNA reads as TGTGCCAGCACCTTAGGGGCGACCCATCCGAACACTGAAGCTTTCTTT.

The rearrangement links TRBV15 to TRBJ2-5; 7 bases agree with TRBD2. This CDR3 is built from 16 residues. The ends lost 2 bases at V and 2 bases at J; junction bases unmatched: 8. The germline CDR1 and CDR2 sequences are LNHNV and YYDKDF (reference sequence). DNA of the CDR3: TGTGCCACCAGCAGAAGATTTAGCGGGCAACAAGAGACCCAGTACTTC. Translation gives CATSRRFSGQQETQYF.

The rearrangement uses TRBV28 and TRBJ1-6; 10 nucleotides align to TRBD1. CDR3 length: 16 residues. The germline V gene encodes CDR1 MDHEN and CDR2 SYDVKM. V shed 5 bases and J 6 bases; nucleotides not matched to a gene: 7. The CDR3 sequence is CASSPRQGAGNSPLHF. The CDR3 region has the DNA TGTGCCAGCAGTCCGCGACAGGGGGCAGGTAATTCACCCCTCCACTTT. Looking up the rest from reference TRBV28 and TRBJ1-6 gives the full variable domain: DVKVTQSSRYLVKRTGEKVFLECVQDMDHENMFWYRQDPGLGLRLIYFSYDVKMKEKGDIPEGYSVSREKKERFSLILESASTNQTSMYLCASSPRQGAGNSPLHFGNGTRLTVT.